These 27 T cell receptor beta chains share one sample of origin, sequenced in a study of shared clonotypes between healthy human individuals. Cells designated naive CD8 were CD45RO-negative and were positively selected for CCR7, with terminally differentiated effector memory CD45RA+ cells excluded. The table came from immunoSEQ multiplex PCR; TCRdb's copy has only in-frame clones and leaves some out. The sample yields roughly 2,000,000 clones, 80% to 95% seen once. The sequencing input was naive CD8+ T cells from PBMCs. The receptors come from a man between 18 and 29 years old in good health. Some clones in this sample may be carry-over from other donors' samples.

The rearrangement uses TRBV21-1 and TRBJ2-5; whether TRBD2, the table's D call, matches the DNA was not checked. TRBV21-1 is tagged as a pseudogene. The CDR3 runs to 15 residues. In DNA form, the CDR3 reads TGTGCCAGCAGCCAGAGCGGACTAGAGCAAGAGACCCAGTACTTC. It translates to CASSQSGLEQETQYF.

V is TRBV27 and J is TRBJ1-1, with 11 bases matching TRBD1. V was pared by 4 bases and J by 3 bases, with 4 bases of the junction left unmatched. CDR3 size: 15 residues. From germline, CDR1 is MNHEY and CDR2 SMNVEV (reference sequence). The CDR3 DNA reads TGTGCCAGCAGTTCCGGACAGGGGGCTTACACTGAAGCTTTCTTT. Residues: CASSSGQGAYTEAFF.

The V gene is TRBV5-5, the J gene TRBJ2-7; 9 nucleotides agree with TRBD1. V shed 4 bases and J 5 bases; nucleotides not matched to a gene: 13. The CDR3 spans 16 residues. The germline CDR1 and CDR2 sequences are SGHKS and YYEKEE (reference sequence). CDR3 nucleotides: TGTGCCAGCAGCCAGTCCGGGACAGGGAATTTCGACGAGCAGTACTTC. It translates to CASSQSGTGNFDEQYF.

The chain is built from TRBV7-3 and TRBJ1-5, with a possible D match to TRBD1 (5 bases). Per the germline V gene, CDR1 is SGHTA and CDR2 is FQGTGA. CDR3 length equals 15 residues. Trimming removed 1 base from V and 4 bases from J, with 11 bases in between. CDR3: CASSLSGAENQPQHF. CDR3 DNA sequence: TGTGCCAGCAGCTTAAGCGGGGCAGAAAATCAGCCCCAGCATTTT.

This chain links TRBV21-1 with TRBJ2-4; TRBD2 is the table's D call and was not checked against the DNA. TRBV21-1 is designated a pseudogene. The CDR3 is 13 amino acids. This chain's CDR3 is CASRKGGTSGKYF. In DNA, the CDR3 is TGTGCCAGCAGAAAAGGGGGGACTAGCGGGAAGTACTTC.

This clone was counted a few times. The chain recombines TRBV14 with TRBJ1-1; D remains ambiguous. The V end lost 4 bases, the J end lost 5 bases, and 17 bases lay between the germline ends. Germline values: CDR1 SGHDN, CDR2 FVKESK. The CDR3 has 15 amino acids. This CDR3 reads CASSPSLGRRTEAFF. As DNA, the CDR3 is TGTGCCAGCAGCCCGAGCCTCGGGAGGAGGACTGAAGCTTTCTTT.

The chain joins TRBV7-9 to TRBJ2-4, with D tentatively TRBD2 (6 bases). The CDR3 is 13 residues long. CDR1 is SEHNR and CDR2 is FQNEAQ in the germline V gene (reference sequence). The ends were cut back, 5 bases at V and 8 bases at J, with 13 bases in the middle. The CDR3 region is CASSGVGGDIQYF. The CDR3 DNA reads TGTGCCAGCAGCGGGGTCGGGGGTGACATTCAGTACTTC.

The chain joins TRBV19 to TRBJ1-4, with D possibly matching TRBD1 (5 bases). The CDR3 is made up of 16 amino acids. Germline V gene lookup returns CDR1 LNHDA and CDR2 SQIVND (reference sequence). V was trimmed by 4 bases and J by 8 bases, leaving 20 bases between them. In DNA, the CDR3 is TGTGCCAGTAGTAACCCCCGGGACGGCTTGGGGGAAAAACTGTTTTTT. Amino acid sequence: CASSNPRDGLGEKLFF.

The CDR3 nucleotides read TGTGCCAGCAGCCTCAGCAGGGGTCCCTACGAGCAGTACTTC. This codes for CASSLSRGPYEQYF. The chain links TRBV11-2 to TRBJ2-7; possibly TRBD1 for D (6 bases). The CDR3 covers 14 residues. Per germline, CDR1 SGHAT and CDR2 FQNNGV. V was clipped by 5 bases and J by 2 bases, with 13 bases between them.

The chain has TRBV20-1 and TRBJ2-7; D call uncertain. V was shortened by 8 bases and J by 4 bases, with 12 bases between the two germline ends. The CDR3 covers 11 residues. The germline V gene encodes CDR1 DFQATT and CDR2 SNEGSKA (reference sequence). The CDR3 nucleotides read TGCAGTACCCGTGGGGTATACGAGCAGTACTTC. This encodes CSTRGVYEQYF.

The chain couples TRBV10-3 to TRBJ2-1, with 8 bases lining up with TRBD1. There are 15 residues in the CDR3. The junction had 10 bases not matched to a gene; V was cut back by 7 bases and J by 5 bases. CDR1 ENHRY and CDR2 SYGVKD come from the germline V gene. CDR3 loop: CAITPGDRFDNEQFF. The DNA for the CDR3 is TGTGCCATCACCCCGGGGGACAGGTTCGACAATGAGCAGTTCTTC.

J is TRBJ1-2 and V is TRBV7-9; D gene uncertain. This CDR3 contains 14 residues. Germline-derived CDR1 and CDR2 are SEHNR and FQNEAQ (reference sequence). V lost 2 bases and J lost 5, with 12 bases in between. The chain's CDR3 is CASSLPLDSYGYTF. The CDR3 bases are TGTGCCAGCAGCTTACCCCTCGATTCGTATGGCTACACCTTC.

Comment on this clone: Other DNA sequences in the same sample also yield this CDR3. CDR3 amino acids: CASSLTGYEQYF. Written as DNA, the CDR3 is TGTGCCAGCAGTCTGACAGGGTACGAGCAGTACTTC. V and J are TRBV7-9 and TRBJ2-7, with 7 bases that match TRBD1. Germline V gene lookup returns CDR1 SEHNR and CDR2 FQNEAQ (reference sequence). This CDR3 spans 12 amino acids. Trimming removed 6 bases from V and 4 bases from J; junction bases left unmatched: 3.

Concerning this clone: This CDR3 is also generated by other DNA sequences in the sample. The J gene is TRBJ2-3, the V gene TRBV13, with 14 bases matching TRBD2. With 5 bases clipped from V and 4 bases from J, the junction kept 5 bases outside the gene matches. Germline V gene data show CDR1 as PRHDT and CDR2 as FYEKMQ (reference sequence). This CDR3 comprises 16 residues. CDR3 in amino acids: CASSLGTSGSADTQYF. In nucleotides, the CDR3 is TGTGCCAGCAGCCTGGGGACTAGCGGGAGTGCAGATACGCAGTATTTT.

This clone was picked up one time. This chain links TRBV13 with TRBJ2-3, with a weak D call TRBD1 (5 bases). The CDR3 is 16 residues long. V was shortened by 5 bases and J by 1 base, with 16 bases between the two germline ends. The V gene's germline CDR1 is PRHDT and CDR2 FYEKMQ (reference sequence). CDR3 residues: CASSGLTGEGTDTQYF. The CDR3 nucleotides are TGTGCCAGCAGCGGCCTCACAGGTGAGGGCACAGATACGCAGTATTTT.

The chain employs TRBV28 and TRBJ2-7; either TRBD1 or TRBD2 may supply D (5 bases each). With 5 bases removed from V and 6 bases from J, the gap between germline ends came to 20 bases. Per germline, CDR1 MDHEN and CDR2 SYDVKM. The CDR3 sequence is 15 residues long. CDR3 amino acids: CASSEWDRRGGEQYF. In DNA form, the CDR3 reads TGTGCCAGCAGTGAGTGGGACCGACGGGGCGGCGAGCAGTACTTC.

The V and J genes are TRBV6-1 and TRBJ1-5, with D possibly TRBD1 on 5 matching bases. V lost 6 bases, J lost 0 bases, and 12 bases lay in between. There are 15 residues in the CDR3. From germline, CDR1 is MNHNS and CDR2 SASEGT. The CDR3 DNA is TGTGCCAGCAGCTCAACAGGATATAGCAATCAGCCCCAGCATTTT. Residues: CASSSTGYSNQPQHF.

The chain is built from TRBV7-9 and TRBJ2-2; D possibly corresponds to TRBD1 (5 bases). V shed 5 bases and J shed 4 bases, with 14 bases lying between them. The CDR3 has 15 amino acids. Germline V gene lookup returns CDR1 SEHNR and CDR2 FQNEAQ (reference sequence). CDR3 sequence: CASSPIRGSTGELFF. CDR3 DNA: TGTGCCAGCAGCCCAATAAGGGGTAGCACCGGGGAGCTGTTTTTT.

V is TRBV29-1 and J is TRBJ2-1; 9 positions match TRBD2. J lost 6 bases, V lost 4 bases, and 7 bases had no gene match. The CDR3 loop spans 14 amino acids. Germline CDR1 SQVTM, CDR2 ANQGSEA. The CDR3: CSVGGRDVGNEQFF. The CDR3 DNA is TGCAGCGTTGGCGGGAGGGATGTAGGCAATGAGCAGTTCTTC.

The V and J genes are TRBV9 and TRBJ1-1; D unresolved. V lost 3 bases and J lost 7, with 13 bases in between. There are 13 residues in the CDR3. From germline, CDR1 is SGDLS and CDR2 YYNGEE. The CDR3 coding sequence is TGTGCCAGCAGCGCGACGGGTCCTGATGAAGCTTTCTTT. It encodes CASSATGPDEAFF.

This clone was recorded many times. The rearrangement joins TRBV5-6 to TRBJ2-1, with 9 bases fitting TRBD1. Germline V gene lookup returns CDR1 SGHDT and CDR2 YYEEEE. Trimming took 3 bases from V and 6 from J; bases not matched to a gene: 10. The CDR3 contains 16 residues. CDR3 nucleotides: TGTGCCAGCAGCTCGGGCGGGGACAGGGCAAGCAATGAGCAGTTCTTC. As protein: CASSSGGDRASNEQFF.

This clone showed up just a few times. This chain uses TRBV5-1 with TRBJ1-1; possibly TRBD1 for D (6 bases). This CDR3 is built from 14 residues. V lost 1 base to trimming and J lost 1 base, with 8 bases between them. Germline V lookup: CDR1 SGHRS, CDR2 YFSETQ. This CDR3 reads CASSLYRENTEAFF. The CDR3 coding sequence is TGCGCCAGCAGCTTGTACAGGGAGAACACTGAAGCTTTCTTT.

This chain connects TRBV27 to TRBJ2-3; no reliable D call. The ends were cut back, 10 bases at V and 1 base at J, with 18 bases in the middle. CDR3 length: 15 residues. Germline V gene lookup returns CDR1 MNHEY and CDR2 SMNVEV (reference sequence). The CDR3 sequence is CATSDSSRRTDTQYF. CDR3 DNA sequence: TGTGCCACCTCGGATTCATCTAGGCGCACAGATACGCAGTATTTT.

J is TRBJ1-2 and V is TRBV11-2, with D maybe TRBD1 (5 bases). V lost 5 bases to trimming and J lost 3 bases, with 16 bases between them. CDR1 and CDR2 (germline): SGHAT, FQNNGV. The CDR3 extends over 15 amino acids. CDR3 coding DNA: TGTGCCAGCAGCCAACACTCAGGGTCGCACTATGGCTACACCTTC. As protein: CASSQHSGSHYGYTF.

The chain has TRBV4-1 and TRBJ2-2; 14 bases match TRBD2. V trimming: 0 bases; J trimming: 6 bases; junction bases outside the gene matches: 9. Germline CDR1 reads MGHRA; CDR2 reads YSYEKL. The CDR3 is made up of 19 amino acids. The DNA of the CDR3 is TGCGCCAGCAGCCAAGAACCGGGACTAGCGGGAGCGGCAGCCGGGGAGCTGTTTTTT. Amino acid sequence: CASSQEPGLAGAAAGELFF.

The chain uses TRBV4-3 and TRBJ1-3; no firm D call. The CDR3 runs 16 residues. Germline CDR1 reads LGHNA; CDR2 reads YSLEER. Trimming took 0 bases from V and 4 from J, leaving 13 bases between them. The CDR3 here is CASSQDSWGPGNTIYF. The CDR3 DNA reads TGCGCCAGCAGCCAAGACTCGTGGGGTCCCGGAAACACCATATATTTT.

The chain links TRBV28 to TRBJ1-5, with 7 positions matching TRBD1. The CDR3 is made up of 17 amino acids. With V trimmed by 5 bases and J by 0 bases, 10 bases remained unmatched. Per the germline V gene, CDR1 is MDHEN and CDR2 is SYDVKM. The CDR3 nucleotides are TGTGCCAGCAGTGGGAGAACAGGGGAGCGTAGCAATCAGCCCCAGCATTTT. It specifies CASSGRTGERSNQPQHF.